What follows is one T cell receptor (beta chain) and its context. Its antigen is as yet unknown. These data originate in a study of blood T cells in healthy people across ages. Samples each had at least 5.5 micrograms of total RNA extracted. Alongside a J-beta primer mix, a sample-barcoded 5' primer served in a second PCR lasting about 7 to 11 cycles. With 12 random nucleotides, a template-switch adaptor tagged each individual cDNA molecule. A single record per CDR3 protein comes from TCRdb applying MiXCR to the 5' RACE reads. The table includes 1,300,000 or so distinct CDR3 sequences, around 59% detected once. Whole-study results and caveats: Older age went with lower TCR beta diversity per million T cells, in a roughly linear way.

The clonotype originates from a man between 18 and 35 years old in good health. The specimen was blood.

Written as DNA, the CDR3 is TGCGCCAGCAGACCCCAGACAGGGGGCGATCAGCCCCAGCATTTT. Translation: CASRPQTGGDQPQHF. The chain carries TRBV5-1 and TRBJ1-5, with 10 bases fitting TRBD1. Germline-derived CDR1 and CDR2 are SGHRS and YFSETQ. The CDR3 is made up of 15 amino acids. After removal of 5 bases from V and 5 bases from J, the junction contained 7 bases not matched to a gene. The whole variable domain, filled in from reference TRBV5-1 and TRBJ1-5, reads KAGVTQTPRYLIKTRGQQVTLSCSPISGHRSVSWYQQTPGQGLQFLFEYFSETQRNKGNFPGRFSGRQFSNSRSEMNVSTLELGDSALYLCASRPQTGGDQPQHFGDGTRLSIL.